This T cell receptor (beta chain) was obtained from a study of radiation and T cells in renal cell carcinoma. About the research overall: Nephrectomy followed 15 Gy stereotactic body radiation by 4 weeks.

Turning to this clone: Its antigen remains unidentified.

Findings and caveats of the study: No pretreatment tumor biopsies were available for baseline clonotypes.

Data came from immunoSEQ multiplex PCR; TCRdb stores just in-frame clones and leaves some out. Here the sample spans about 140,000 clones, 70% to 90% being singletons. Time point meaning: baseline pretreatment blood. Treatment given: 15 Gy SBRT to primary tumor, nephrectomy 4 weeks later. This TCR came from a woman in her forties or fifties with renal cell carcinoma. The material was blood, obtained from a patient whose treatment included radiotherapy and nephrectomy.

CDR3: CASSRGLASYEQYF. The DNA of the CDR3 is TGTGCCAGCAGCAGGGGACTAGCAAGCTACGAGCAGTACTTC. The V and J genes are TRBV9 and TRBJ2-7; 9 positions agree with TRBD2. The CDR3 sequence is 14 residues long. CDR1 SGDLS and CDR2 YYNGEE come from the germline V gene. Trimming at V came to 4 bases and at J to 3 bases, leaving 5 bases not matched to a gene.